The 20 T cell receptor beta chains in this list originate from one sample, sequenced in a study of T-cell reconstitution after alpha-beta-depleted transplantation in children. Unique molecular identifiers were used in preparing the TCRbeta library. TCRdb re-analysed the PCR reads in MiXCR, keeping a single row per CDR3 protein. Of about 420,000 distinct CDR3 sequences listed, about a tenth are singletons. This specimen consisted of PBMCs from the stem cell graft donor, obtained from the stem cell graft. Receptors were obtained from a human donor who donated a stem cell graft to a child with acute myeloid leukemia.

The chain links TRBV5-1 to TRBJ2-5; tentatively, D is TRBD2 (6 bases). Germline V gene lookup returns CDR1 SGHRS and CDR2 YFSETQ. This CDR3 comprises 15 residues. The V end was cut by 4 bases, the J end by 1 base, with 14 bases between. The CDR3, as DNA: TGCGCCAGCAGCCGCCGGGGGAGCCCCCAAGAGACCCAGTACTTC. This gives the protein CASSRRGSPQETQYF.

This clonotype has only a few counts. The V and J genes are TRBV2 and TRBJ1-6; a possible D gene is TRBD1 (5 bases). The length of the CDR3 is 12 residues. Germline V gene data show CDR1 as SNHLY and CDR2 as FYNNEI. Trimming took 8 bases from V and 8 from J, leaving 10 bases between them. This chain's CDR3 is CASGGGDSPLHF. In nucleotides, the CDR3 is TGTGCCAGCGGGGGAGGGGATTCACCCCTCCACTTT. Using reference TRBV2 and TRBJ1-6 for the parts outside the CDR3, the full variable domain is EPEVTQTPSHQVTQMGQEVILRCVPISNHLYFYWYRQILGQKVEFLVSFYNNEISEKSEIFDDQFSVERPDGSNFTLKIRSTKLEDSAMYFCASGGGDSPLHFGNGTRLTVT.

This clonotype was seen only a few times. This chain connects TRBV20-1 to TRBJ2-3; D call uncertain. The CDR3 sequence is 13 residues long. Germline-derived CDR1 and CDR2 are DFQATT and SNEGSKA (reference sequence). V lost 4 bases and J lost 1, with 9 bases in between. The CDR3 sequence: CSAILPGTDTQYF. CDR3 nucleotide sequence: TGCAGTGCTATCCTTCCGGGCACAGATACGCAGTATTTT.

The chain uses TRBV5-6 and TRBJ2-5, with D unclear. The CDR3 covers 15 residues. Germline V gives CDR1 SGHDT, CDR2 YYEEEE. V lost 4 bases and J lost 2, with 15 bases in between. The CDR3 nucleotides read TGTGCCAGCAGCCAGGCGGTGGTGGGGCAAGAGACCCAGTACTTC. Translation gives CASSQAVVGQETQYF.

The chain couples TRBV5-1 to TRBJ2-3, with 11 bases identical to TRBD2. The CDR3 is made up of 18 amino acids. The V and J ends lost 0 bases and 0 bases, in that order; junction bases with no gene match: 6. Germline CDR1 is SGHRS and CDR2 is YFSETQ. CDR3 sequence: CASSLGLAGFSSTDTQYF. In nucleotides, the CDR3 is TGCGCCAGCAGCTTGGGACTAGCGGGATTCTCTAGCACAGATACGCAGTATTTT.

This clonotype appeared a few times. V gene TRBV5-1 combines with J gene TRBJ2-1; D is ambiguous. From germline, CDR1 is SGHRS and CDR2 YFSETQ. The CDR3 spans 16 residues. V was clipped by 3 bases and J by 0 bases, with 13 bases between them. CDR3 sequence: CASSSRTLPSYNEQFF. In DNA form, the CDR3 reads TGCGCCAGCAGCTCGAGGACGCTTCCCTCCTACAATGAGCAGTTCTTC.

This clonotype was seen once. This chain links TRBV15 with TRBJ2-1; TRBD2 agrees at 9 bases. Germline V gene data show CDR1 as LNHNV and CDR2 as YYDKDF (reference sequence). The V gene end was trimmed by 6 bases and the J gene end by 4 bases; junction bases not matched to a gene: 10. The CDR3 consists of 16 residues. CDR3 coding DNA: TGTGCCACCAGAGAGGGGGGGGCGGGAGGGTACAATGAGCAGTTCTTC. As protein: CATREGGAGGYNEQFF.

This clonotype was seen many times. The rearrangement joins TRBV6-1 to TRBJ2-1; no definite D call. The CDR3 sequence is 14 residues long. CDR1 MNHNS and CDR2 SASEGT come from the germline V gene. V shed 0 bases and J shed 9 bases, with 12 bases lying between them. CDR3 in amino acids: CASSEAGSSGEQFF. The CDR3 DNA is TGTGCCAGCAGTGAAGCCGGCAGTTCGGGTGAGCAGTTCTTC.

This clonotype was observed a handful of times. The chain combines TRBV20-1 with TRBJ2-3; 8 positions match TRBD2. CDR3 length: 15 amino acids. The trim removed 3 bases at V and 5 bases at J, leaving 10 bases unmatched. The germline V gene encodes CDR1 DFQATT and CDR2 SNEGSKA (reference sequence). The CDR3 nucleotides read TGCAGTGCTAGTCCTTCCCGACTAGCGAAAGATACGCAGTATTTT. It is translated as CSASPSRLAKDTQYF.

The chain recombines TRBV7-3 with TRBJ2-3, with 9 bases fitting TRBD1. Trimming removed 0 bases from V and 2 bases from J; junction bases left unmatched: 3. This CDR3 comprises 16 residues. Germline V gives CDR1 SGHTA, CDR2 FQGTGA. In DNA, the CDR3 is TGTGCCAGCAGCTTAACCGGGACAGGGTACACAGATACGCAGTATTTT. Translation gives CASSLTGTGYTDTQYF.

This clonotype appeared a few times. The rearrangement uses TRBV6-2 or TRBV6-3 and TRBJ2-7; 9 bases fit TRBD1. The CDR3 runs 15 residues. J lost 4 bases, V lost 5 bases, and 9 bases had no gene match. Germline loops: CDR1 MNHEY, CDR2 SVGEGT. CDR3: CASSLTGTGSYEQYF. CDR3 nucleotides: TGTGCCAGCAGTCTTACCGGGACAGGGAGTTACGAGCAGTACTTC.

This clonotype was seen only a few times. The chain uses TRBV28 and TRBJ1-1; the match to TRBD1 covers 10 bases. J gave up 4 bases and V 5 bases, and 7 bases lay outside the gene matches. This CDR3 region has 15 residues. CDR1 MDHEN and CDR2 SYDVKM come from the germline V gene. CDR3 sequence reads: CASSAGQGGSTEAFF. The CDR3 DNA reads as TGTGCCAGCAGTGCAGGACAGGGGGGAAGCACTGAAGCTTTCTTT.

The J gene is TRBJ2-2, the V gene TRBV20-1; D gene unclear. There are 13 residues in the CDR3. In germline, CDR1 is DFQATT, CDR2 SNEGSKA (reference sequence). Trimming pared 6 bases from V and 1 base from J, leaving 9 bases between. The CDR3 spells CSARHRNTGELFF. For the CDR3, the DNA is TGCAGTGCCCGCCACAGGAACACCGGGGAGCTGTTTTTT.

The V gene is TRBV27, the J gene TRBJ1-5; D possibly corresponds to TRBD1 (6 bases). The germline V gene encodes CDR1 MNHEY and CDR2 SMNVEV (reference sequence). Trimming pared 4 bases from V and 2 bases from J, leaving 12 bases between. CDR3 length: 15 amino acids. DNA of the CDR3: TGTGCCAGCAGTTCCGGGACACTGGGCAATCAGCCCCAGCATTTT. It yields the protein CASSSGTLGNQPQHF.

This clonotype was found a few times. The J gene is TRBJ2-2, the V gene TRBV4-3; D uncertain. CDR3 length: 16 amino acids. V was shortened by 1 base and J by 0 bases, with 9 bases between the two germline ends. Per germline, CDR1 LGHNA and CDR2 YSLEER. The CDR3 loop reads CASSQAYGTNTGELFF. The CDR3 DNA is TGCGCCAGCAGCCAAGCGTACGGTACGAACACCGGGGAGCTGTTTTTT.

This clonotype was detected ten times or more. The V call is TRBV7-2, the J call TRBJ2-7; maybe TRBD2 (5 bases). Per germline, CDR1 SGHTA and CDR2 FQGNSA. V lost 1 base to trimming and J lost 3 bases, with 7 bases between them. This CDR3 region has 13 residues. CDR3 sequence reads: CASSLGRDYEQYF. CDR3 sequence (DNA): TGTGCCAGCAGCTTAGGACGGGACTACGAGCAGTACTTC.

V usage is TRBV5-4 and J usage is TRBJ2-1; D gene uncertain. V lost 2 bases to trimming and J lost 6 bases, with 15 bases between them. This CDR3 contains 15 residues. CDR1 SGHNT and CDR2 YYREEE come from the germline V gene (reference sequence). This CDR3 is CASSFPGPGSNEQFF. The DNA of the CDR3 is TGTGCCAGCAGCTTTCCGGGCCCCGGCTCCAATGAGCAGTTCTTC.

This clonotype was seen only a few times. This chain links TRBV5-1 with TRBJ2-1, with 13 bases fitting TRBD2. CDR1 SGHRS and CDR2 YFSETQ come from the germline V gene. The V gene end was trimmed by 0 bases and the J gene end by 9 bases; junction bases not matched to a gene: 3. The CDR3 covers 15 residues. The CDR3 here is CASSLGTSGSGEQFF. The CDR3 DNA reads TGCGCCAGCAGCTTGGGGACTAGCGGGAGTGGTGAGCAGTTCTTC.

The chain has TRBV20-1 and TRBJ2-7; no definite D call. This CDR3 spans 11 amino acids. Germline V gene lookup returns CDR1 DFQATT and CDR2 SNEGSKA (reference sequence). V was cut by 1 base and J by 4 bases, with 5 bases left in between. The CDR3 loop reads CSARAPYEQYF. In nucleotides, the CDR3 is TGCAGTGCTAGAGCTCCTTACGAGCAGTACTTC.

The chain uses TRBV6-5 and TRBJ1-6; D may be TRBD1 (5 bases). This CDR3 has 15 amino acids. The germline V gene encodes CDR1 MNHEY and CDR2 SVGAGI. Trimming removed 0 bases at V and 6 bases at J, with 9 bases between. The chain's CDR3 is CASSYSPGPNSPLHF. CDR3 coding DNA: TGTGCCAGCAGTTACTCTCCGGGGCCTAATTCACCCCTCCACTTT.